This entry lists 30 T cell receptor beta chains sequenced from one sample in a study of identical twins. From the 5' RACE reads, TCRdb called clonotypes with MiXCR, one entry per CDR3 protein. The sample includes more than 1.5 million distinct CDR3 sequences, around a third of them seen just once. Sequenced: cord blood. These receptors came from a newborn girl in good health.

The chain couples TRBV20-1 to TRBJ2-7, with TRBD2 matching over 7 bases. The V segment lost 3 bases and the J segment 2 bases; nucleotides outside the gene matches: 7. Per the germline V gene, CDR1 is DFQATT and CDR2 is SNEGSKA (reference sequence). The CDR3 spans 14 residues. The CDR3 DNA sequence: TGCAGTGCTAGTATGGCTAGCGGCCCCTACGAGCAGTACTTC. Protein sequence: CSASMASGPYEQYF.

The chain is built from TRBV7-8 and TRBJ2-1; D unresolved. This CDR3 comprises 15 residues. Trimming stripped 5 bases from V and 4 bases from J, with 15 bases between. CDR1 and CDR2 (germline): SGHVS, FQNEAQ. This CDR3 is CASSPATALYNEQFF. In nucleotides, the CDR3 is TGTGCCAGCAGCCCAGCTACCGCCCTATACAATGAGCAGTTCTTC.

The chain combines TRBV20-1 with TRBJ1-5; D uncertain. Deletions cut 1 base from V and 6 bases from J, with 10 bases between. There are 13 residues in the CDR3. Germline V lookup: CDR1 DFQATT, CDR2 SNEGSKA (reference sequence). CDR3 sequence: CSARGARGQPQHF. Written as DNA, the CDR3 is TGCAGTGCTAGAGGGGCCCGGGGTCAGCCCCAGCATTTT.

The chain joins TRBV24-1 to TRBJ2-1; D possibly corresponds to TRBD2 (6 bases). Trimming pared 5 bases from V and 0 bases from J, leaving 13 bases between. There are 16 residues in the CDR3. Germline loops: CDR1 KGHDR, CDR2 SFDVKD. CDR3 in DNA: TGTGCCACCAGTGGCACACGGGACTCCTCCTACAATGAGCAGTTCTTC. Its translation is CATSGTRDSSYNEQFF.

The chain has TRBV6-1 and TRBJ1-2, with 8 nucleotides matching TRBD1. J lost 0 bases, V lost 1 base, and 7 bases had no gene match. This CDR3 is 17 amino acids long. Germline V lookup: CDR1 MNHNS, CDR2 SASEGT. CDR3 sequence: CASSEEAGGRANYGYTF. The DNA of the CDR3 is TGTGCCAGCAGTGAAGAGGCAGGGGGCAGAGCTAACTATGGCTACACCTTC.

This clonotype has more than one count but fewer than ten. The chain combines TRBV21-1 with TRBJ2-2. TRBV21-1 is noted as a pseudogene. The CDR3 has 16 amino acids. CDR3: CASSKVKGANTGELFF. The CDR3 region has the DNA TGTGCCAGCAGTAAAGTAAAAGGGGCGAACACCGGGGAGCTGTTTTTT.

V is TRBV4-2 and J is TRBJ2-1, with 10 bases identical to TRBD2. CDR3 length: 18 amino acids. Trimming removed 1 base from V and 1 base from J; junction bases left unmatched: 7. In germline, CDR1 is LGHNA, CDR2 YNFKEQ. The CDR3 is CASSQGLAGAPSYNEQFF. In DNA form, the CDR3 reads TGTGCCAGCAGCCAAGGGCTAGCGGGGGCCCCATCCTACAATGAGCAGTTCTTC.

This chain uses TRBV3-1 with TRBJ1-5, with D unclear. The ends were cut back, 2 bases at V and 2 bases at J, with 10 bases in the middle. Germline CDR1 is LGHDT and CDR2 is YNNKEL (reference sequence). CDR3 size: 15 residues. The CDR3 DNA reads TGTGCCAGCAGCCAATCCCCCAGCGGCAATCAGCCCCAGCATTTT. Protein sequence: CASSQSPSGNQPQHF. The entire variable domain, with the rest obtained from reference TRBV3-1 and TRBJ1-5, is as follows: DTAVSQTPKYLVTQMGNDKSIKCEQNLGHDTMYWYKQDSKKFLKIMFSYNNKELIINETVPNRFSPKSPDKAHLNLHINSLELGDSAVYFCASSQSPSGNQPQHFGDGTRLSIL.

This clonotype was counted between two and nine times. The chain combines TRBV6-1 with TRBJ1-2, with a tentative D call TRBD1 (5 bases). CDR3 length: 14 residues. CDR1 and CDR2 (germline): MNHNS, SASEGT. The V and J ends lost 1 base and 7 bases respectively, with 13 bases between them. CDR3 nucleotides: TGTGCCAGCAGTGAAGACCCCGGGGGGATTGGCTACACCTTC. Protein product: CASSEDPGGIGYTF.

This chain joins TRBV2 and TRBJ2-2, with D perhaps being TRBD1 or TRBD2 (5 bases each). The CDR3 totals 15 residues. Trimming took off 7 bases at V and 4 bases at J, with 16 bases between the two ends. CDR1 and CDR2 from the germline V gene are SNHLY and FYNNEI. CDR3 in amino acids: CASKKRDLFTGELFF. DNA of the CDR3: TGTGCCAGCAAAAAACGGGACCTCTTCACCGGGGAGCTGTTTTTT. The full variable domain, its missing parts supplied by reference TRBV2 and TRBJ2-2, is EPEVTQTPSHQVTQMGQEVILRCVPISNHLYFYWYRQILGQKVEFLVSFYNNEISEKSEIFDDQFSVERPDGSNFTLKIRSTKLEDSAMYFCASKKRDLFTGELFFGEGSRLTVL.

This clonotype was counted between two and nine times. The chain couples TRBV6-2 or TRBV6-3 to TRBJ2-1; D is possibly TRBD1 or TRBD2 (5 bases each). The germline gives CDR1 MNHEY, CDR2 SVGEGT. This CDR3 comprises 17 residues. V gave up 4 bases and J gave up 5 bases, with 21 bases separating them. CDR3 sequence reads: CASSWGWRTNGDNEQFF. The DNA for the CDR3 is TGTGCCAGCAGTTGGGGGTGGAGGACGAACGGGGACAATGAGCAGTTCTTC.

The chain recombines TRBV20-1 with TRBJ2-5; D is unresolved. There are 15 residues in the CDR3. Germline CDR1 DFQATT, CDR2 SNEGSKA (reference sequence). Trimming shortened V by 0 bases and J by 1 base, and 12 bases separated the two germline ends. This CDR3 reads CSARDLKSGQETQYF. In DNA form, the CDR3 reads TGCAGTGCTAGAGATCTAAAATCCGGCCAAGAGACCCAGTACTTC.

In regard to this clonotype: Mismatch with germline at one junction end may stem from a read error. The chain carries TRBV5-6 and TRBJ2-1, with D maybe TRBD1 (5 bases). This CDR3 is 15 amino acids long. CDR1 and CDR2 from the germline V gene are SGHDT and YYEEEE. In DNA form, the CDR3 reads TGTGCCAGCATCTTGCCCGACAGATCCTACAATGAGCAGTTCTTC. This encodes CASILPDRSYNEQFF.

This clonotype was counted many times. The CDR3 nucleotides read TGTGCCAGCTCCAAGGGTTCGTCCTACGAGCAGTACTTC. Residues: CASSKGSSYEQYF. This sequence joins TRBV14 and TRBJ2-7; D is uncertain. CDR1 and CDR2 (germline): SGHDN, FVKESK. Trimming removed 8 bases at V and 1 base at J, with 12 bases between. The CDR3 runs 13 residues.

The chain is built from TRBV2 and TRBJ2-3; TRBD2 aligns across 8 bases. J was trimmed by 4 bases and V by 7 bases; bases with no gene match: 7. Germline CDR1 SNHLY, CDR2 FYNNEI. CDR3 length: 14 residues. The CDR3 DNA is TGTGCCAGCAAGGGACTAGGGGGGGCAGATACGCAGTATTTT. Encoded protein: CASKGLGGADTQYF.

This clonotype was seen a handful of times. The chain is built from TRBV2 and TRBJ2-7, with a possible D match to TRBD2 (6 bases). The CDR3 consists of 14 residues. The germline CDR1 and CDR2 sequences are SNHLY and FYNNEI. V was shortened by 4 bases and J by 2 bases, with 12 bases between the two germline ends. The CDR3 protein is CASSVDYLTYEQYF. CDR3 in DNA: TGTGCCAGCAGTGTGGACTACCTAACCTACGAGCAGTACTTC.

The DNA of the CDR3 is TGTGCCAGCAGCGATAGCGGGAGAGGGTACAATGAGCAGTACTTC. Protein: CASSDSGRGYNEQYF. The rearrangement uses TRBV7-2 and TRBJ2-7; 9 bases agree with TRBD2. This CDR3 has 15 amino acids. From germline, CDR1 is SGHTA and CDR2 FQGNSA. Trimming took 5 bases from V and 7 from J; bases not matched to a gene: 12.

The chain couples TRBV6-6 to TRBJ1-2, with 7 bases lining up with TRBD1. The V segment lost 7 bases and the J segment 3 bases; nucleotides outside the gene matches: 11. This CDR3 spans 15 amino acids. In germline, CDR1 is MNHNY, CDR2 SVGAGI (reference sequence). The CDR3 DNA is TGTGCCAGCACCCTAGACAGGGCGGGGTACTATGGCTACACCTTC. As protein: CASTLDRAGYYGYTF.

This clonotype was observed a few times. The rearrangement uses TRBV12-3 or TRBV12-4 and TRBJ2-5; D ambiguous. TRBJ2-7 matches the DNA end more closely, so the J call is doubtful. This CDR3 has 11 amino acids. The CDR3 here is CASLFGSEQYF. The CDR3 DNA is TGTGCCAGCCTTTTCGGATCCGAGCAGTACTTC.

The chain has TRBV3-1 and TRBJ2-7; 7 positions agree with TRBD1. V lost 4 bases and J lost 2; bases outside the gene matches: 8. CDR1 is LGHDT, CDR2 YNNKEL, per germline (reference sequence). The CDR3 has 15 amino acids. CDR3 residues: CASSPDREKTYEQYF. CDR3 sequence (DNA): TGTGCCAGCAGCCCCGACAGGGAGAAGACCTACGAGCAGTACTTC.

This clonotype was seen many times. The chain has TRBV25-1 and TRBJ1-2; 8 nucleotides align to TRBD1. The V segment lost 2 bases and the J segment 4 bases; nucleotides outside the gene matches: 6. This CDR3 has 15 residues. Germline CDR1 reads MGHDK; CDR2 reads SYGVNS. The CDR3 reads CASSEIGTGLYGYTF. CDR3 DNA: TGTGCCAGCAGTGAAATCGGGACAGGTCTCTATGGCTACACCTTC.

This clonotype has only a few counts. The V and J genes are TRBV28 and TRBJ2-5; no definite D call. CDR3 length: 14 amino acids. CDR1 is MDHEN, CDR2 SYDVKM, per germline. V lost 3 bases, J lost 4 bases, and 12 bases lay in between. In nucleotides, the CDR3 is TGTGCCAGCAGTTTTGGGGTCTTCCGAGAGACCCAGTACTTC. It encodes CASSFGVFRETQYF. Based on the CDR3 plus reference TRBV28 and TRBJ2-5, the full variable domain is DVKVTQSSRYLVKRTGEKVFLECVQDMDHENMFWYRQDPGLGLRLIYFSYDVKMKEKGDIPEGYSVSREKKERFSLILESASTNQTSMYLCASSFGVFRETQYFGPGTRLLVL.

This clonotype has just one count. A much more abundant neighbour one base away suggests this may be a read error. This chain joins TRBV25-1 and TRBJ2-4; TRBD1 is a possible D gene (6 bases). From germline, CDR1 is MGHDK and CDR2 SYGVNS. V lost 4 bases to trimming and J lost 0 bases, with 13 bases between them. This CDR3 region has 16 residues. CDR3 residues: CASSGDRLQAKNIQYF. Here the CDR3 DNA reads TGTGCCAGCAGTGGAGACAGGCTCCAAGCCAAAAACATTCAGTACTTC. Full variable domain (missing parts from reference TRBV25-1 and TRBJ2-4): EADIYQTPRYLVIGTGKKITLECSQTMGHDKMYWYQQDPGMELHLIHYSYGVNSTEKGDLSSESTVSRIRTEHFPLTLESARPSHTSQYLCASSGDRLQAKNIQYFGAGTRLSVL.

The rearrangement links TRBV9 to TRBJ2-5, with TRBD2 matching over 15 bases. Trimming at V came to 5 bases and at J to 11 bases, leaving 25 bases not matched to a gene. The CDR3 is made up of 20 amino acids. The germline V gene has CDR1 SGDLS and CDR2 YYNGEE. CDR3 residues: CASSLRGLAGGPDSYNEQYF. The CDR3 DNA sequence: TGTGCCAGCAGTTTACGTGGACTAGCGGGAGGGCCGGACTCCTACAATGAGCAGTACTTC.

This clonotype has a handful of counts. V and J are TRBV12-3 or TRBV12-4 and TRBJ2-7, with 9 positions matching TRBD1. Trimming at V came to 6 bases and at J to 2 bases, leaving 8 bases not matched to a gene. The CDR3 has 15 residues. CDR3 protein: CASSSGTGKTYEQYF. CDR3 DNA sequence: TGTGCCAGCAGCTCCGGGACAGGGAAAACCTACGAGCAGTACTTC.

This chain uses TRBV20-1 with TRBJ2-4, with 7 bases lining up with TRBD2. The last part of the DNA fits TRBJ2-7 better; the J call may be wrong. Germline V gives CDR1 DFQATT, CDR2 SNEGSKA (reference sequence). The CDR3 is made up of 14 amino acids. This chain's CDR3 is CSAYAAGLFGEQYF. DNA for the CDR3: TGCAGTGCTTATGCAGCGGGGCTCTTCGGCGAGCAGTACTTC.

This clonotype came up a few times. The chain combines TRBV15 with TRBJ2-7, with D unresolved. CDR1 is LNHNV, CDR2 YYDKDF, per germline (reference sequence). Trimming shortened V by 5 bases and J by 5 bases, and 22 bases separated the two germline ends. The CDR3 extends over 16 amino acids. The DNA for the CDR3 is TGTGCCACCAGCGCCACTCTTGAATCGAGACTTCACGAGCAGTACTTC. This encodes CATSATLESRLHEQYF.

The table lists this clonotype with a few counts. A read error may explain this, as a much larger clone is one base away. The chain joins TRBV2 to TRBJ1-1; D is unclear. Germline assignment: CDR1 SNHLY and CDR2 FYNNEI. Trimming took 8 bases from V and 1 from J, leaving 5 bases between them. The CDR3 spans 11 residues. The CDR3 bases are TGTGCCAGCGGGTGGAACACTGAAGCTTTCTTT. This sequence encodes CASGWNTEAFF.

This chain connects TRBV20-1 to TRBJ2-3, with D perhaps TRBD2 (6 bases). Deletions cut 7 bases from V and 4 bases from J, with 9 bases between. The germline CDR1 and CDR2 sequences are DFQATT and SNEGSKA (reference sequence). This CDR3 spans 11 amino acids. The CDR3 coding sequence is TGCAGTGGACTAGTGGCAGATACGCAGTATTTT. Its protein product is CSGLVADTQYF.

The CDR3 sequence: CASSFPPIGLAGNNEQFF. DNA for the CDR3: TGTGCCAGCAGCTTCCCCCCAATAGGACTAGCGGGAAACAATGAGCAGTTCTTC. V usage is TRBV7-2 and J usage is TRBJ2-1; 12 bases are shared with TRBD2. The CDR3 totals 18 residues. Trimming removed 3 bases from V and 5 bases from J; junction bases left unmatched: 11. CDR1 SGHTA and CDR2 FQGNSA come from the germline V gene. The variable domain in full, with the rest retrieved from reference TRBV7-2 and TRBJ2-1, is GAGVSQSPSNKVTEKGKDVELRCDPISGHTALYWYRQSLGQGLEFLIYFQGNSAPDKSGLPSDRFSAERTGGSVSTLTIQRTQQEDSAVYLCASSFPPIGLAGNNEQFFGPGTRLTVL.